One and the same sample provided the 21 T cell receptor beta chains below, sequenced in a study of identifying expanded T cells in peripheral blood. Assay used: immunoSEQ multiplex PCR; TCRdb lists only in-frame clones, some missing. In the table there are approximately 83,000 clones, roughly 85% of which are singletons. Sequencing was performed on blood. The receptors derive from a person aged 18 to 75 in good health.

The chain has TRBV29-1 and TRBJ1-2; 8 bases are a match to TRBD1. Unmatched junction bases numbered 12, after V lost 6 bases and J lost 0 bases. CDR1 is SQVTM, CDR2 ANQGSEA, per germline. The length of the CDR3 is 16 residues. CDR3 coding DNA: TGCAGCGTACTTCTCGGACAGGGACAAGCTAACTATGGCTACACCTTC. Protein: CSVLLGQGQANYGYTF.

The chain carries TRBV5-1 and TRBJ2-7, with 8 positions matching TRBD1. This CDR3 has 16 residues. The J segment lost 3 bases and the V segment lost 4 bases, leaving 12 bases of the junction unmatched. Germline CDR1 and CDR2: SGHRS and YFSETQ. Written as DNA, the CDR3 is TGCGCCAGCAGCCCATTAGGAGGGACAGGCATCTACGAGCAGTACTTC. It yields the protein CASSPLGGTGIYEQYF.

The rearrangement links TRBV14 to TRBJ2-1, with D unclear. Germline CDR1 and CDR2: SGHDN and FVKESK. The V end was cut by 3 bases, the J end by 2 bases, with 2 bases between. The CDR3 runs 12 residues. CDR3 sequence: CASSHPYNEQFF. CDR3 bases: TGTGCCAGCAGCCATCCCTACAATGAGCAGTTCTTC.

This clone is a singleton in its sample. This chain joins TRBV10-3 and TRBJ2-7; D gene uncertain. CDR3 length: 11 residues. Trimming stripped 10 bases from V and 6 bases from J, with 13 bases between. CDR1 is ENHRY, CDR2 SYGVKD, per germline. In DNA, the CDR3 is TGTGCCACCGCGGAGTTTTCCGAGCAGTACTTC. Its translation is CATAEFSEQYF.

A single count supports this clone. V and J are TRBV7-9 and TRBJ1-1; 9 bases line up with TRBD1. CDR1 and CDR2 from the germline V gene are SEHNR and FQNEAQ (reference sequence). This CDR3 is 15 amino acids long. The V and J ends lost 3 bases and 4 bases, in that order; junction bases with no gene match: 6. The CDR3 reads CASSFGTGLGTEAFF. Here the CDR3 DNA reads TGTGCCAGCAGCTTTGGGACAGGGCTGGGCACTGAAGCTTTCTTT.

This clone was picked up one time. The rearrangement joins TRBV7-6 to TRBJ2-5; 9 bases match TRBD1. The CDR3 contains 17 residues. Trimming cost V 1 base and J 5 bases; bases outside gene matches: 11. Germline CDR1 is SGHVS and CDR2 is FNYEAQ. Here the CDR3 DNA reads TGTGCCAGCAGCTTAGTAGGACAGGGGACAATGGGCGAGACCCAGTACTTC. Its translation: CASSLVGQGTMGETQYF.

J is TRBJ2-3 and V is TRBV9, with 7 bases identical to TRBD1. This CDR3 spans 16 amino acids. V lost 3 bases, J lost 2 bases, and 9 bases stayed unmatched. CDR1 is SGDLS, CDR2 YYNGEE, per germline. CDR3 region: CASSGAAGTDTDTQYF. The DNA for the CDR3 is TGTGCCAGCAGCGGGGCCGCCGGGACAGACACAGATACGCAGTATTTT.

The rearrangement links TRBV6-6 to TRBJ2-3; 7 bases match TRBD1. Germline V lookup: CDR1 MNHNY, CDR2 SVGAGI (reference sequence). CDR3 length: 13 residues. V was pared by 8 bases and J by 2 bases, with 4 bases of the junction left unmatched. CDR3 nucleotide sequence: TGTGCCAGCCTGGGACAGTACACAGATACGCAGTATTTT. As protein: CASLGQYTDTQYF.

This clone was seen just once. The CDR3 is CASSTAGLMRGNYGYTF. CDR3 DNA sequence: TGTGCCAGTAGTACCGCGGGGTTAATGAGGGGGAACTATGGCTACACCTTC. The chain has TRBV19 and TRBJ1-2; maybe TRBD1 (6 bases). The CDR3 is 17 residues long. V was clipped by 4 bases and J by 2 bases, with 20 bases between them. CDR1 is LNHDA, CDR2 SQIVND, per germline (reference sequence).

The chain recombines TRBV13 with TRBJ1-1; D ambiguous. This CDR3 contains 13 residues. Trimming shortened V by 1 base and J by 1 base, and 4 bases separated the two germline ends. From germline, CDR1 is PRHDT and CDR2 FYEKMQ (reference sequence). CDR3 in amino acids: CASSLVPNTEAFF. In DNA form, the CDR3 reads TGTGCCAGCAGCTTAGTCCCGAACACTGAAGCTTTCTTT.

This chain links TRBV9 with TRBJ1-3, with D unclear. This CDR3 region has 13 residues. CDR1 SGDLS and CDR2 YYNGEE come from the germline V gene. V lost 0 bases, J lost 3 bases, and 4 bases lay in between. Here the CDR3 reads CASSVAGGNTIYF. Here the CDR3 DNA reads TGTGCCAGCAGCGTAGCGGGTGGAAACACCATATATTTT. Drawing the rest from reference TRBV9 and TRBJ1-3, the complete variable domain is DSGVTQTPKHLITATGQRVTLRCSPRSGDLSVYWYQQSLDQGLQFLIQYYNGEERAKGNILERFSAQQFPDLHSELNLSSLELGDSALYFCASSVAGGNTIYFGEGSWLTVV.

The V call is TRBV9, the J call TRBJ2-6; 7 nucleotides agree with TRBD1. The CDR3 sequence is 15 residues long. The germline gives CDR1 SGDLS, CDR2 YYNGEE. The V segment lost 3 bases and the J segment 4 bases; nucleotides outside the gene matches: 4. CDR3 nucleotides: TGTGCCAGCAGCGCCAGGGGGTCCGGGGCCAACGTCCTGACTTTC. Translated, it gives CASSARGSGANVLTF.

Written as DNA, the CDR3 is TGTGCCAGCCTCCACCAAAACACTGAAGCTTTCTTT. Protein sequence: CASLHQNTEAFF. The chain combines TRBV5-4 with TRBJ1-1, with D uncertain. The CDR3 is 12 residues long. V was trimmed by 7 bases and J by 2 bases, leaving 9 bases between them. Germline CDR1 SGHNT, CDR2 YYREEE (reference sequence).

The chain has TRBV4-1 and TRBJ2-2; the D gene is possibly TRBD1 (6 bases). This CDR3 has 15 residues. Germline V CDR1 and CDR2: MGHRA, YSYEKL. V lost 6 bases to trimming and J lost 2 bases, with 13 bases between them. The DNA for the CDR3 is TGCGCCAGCAGTCCCGGACAGACCAACACCGGGGAGCTGTTTTTT. Translating it yields CASSPGQTNTGELFF.

J is TRBJ2-4 and V is TRBV6-5, with D tentatively TRBD1 (5 bases). From germline, CDR1 is MNHEY and CDR2 SVGAGI. Trimming pared 7 bases from V and 6 bases from J, leaving 7 bases between. The CDR3 sequence is 11 residues long. The DNA of the CDR3 is TGTGCCAGCACCCAGGGAAACATTCAGTACTTC. The encoded protein is CASTQGNIQYF.

Concerning this clone itself: The same CDR3 also results from other DNA sequences found in this sample. The CDR3 region has the DNA TGTGCCAGCTCACCACGGCGCACAGATACGCAGTATTTT. Translated, it gives CASSPRRTDTQYF. The chain recombines TRBV18 with TRBJ2-3; the D is unclear. CDR3 size: 13 residues. Germline V gives CDR1 KGHSH, CDR2 LQKENI. With 1 base removed from V and 1 base from J, the gap between germline ends came to 3 bases. Together with reference TRBV18 and TRBJ2-3, the CDR3 gives the full variable domain: NAGVMQNPRHLVRRRGQEARLRCSPMKGHSHVYWYRQLPEEGLKFMVYLQKENIIDESGMPKERFSAEFPKEGPSILRIQQVVRGDSAAYFCASSPRRTDTQYFGPGTRLTVL.

This rearrangement joins TRBV29-1 to TRBJ2-7; 7 bases are a match to TRBD1. This CDR3 has 14 residues. Germline V CDR1 and CDR2: SQVTM, ANQGSEA. V dropped 0 bases and J dropped 1; count of bases not matched to a gene: 3. The CDR3 loop is CSVEDTGASYEQYF. The DNA for the CDR3 is TGCAGCGTTGAAGACACAGGGGCTTCCTACGAGCAGTACTTC.

V and J are TRBV9 and TRBJ1-5; tentatively, D is TRBD1 (5 bases). This CDR3 contains 13 residues. Germline lookup yields CDR1 SGDLS and CDR2 YYNGEE. The V gene lost 5 bases and the J gene lost 5 bases, with 11 bases spanning the gap. CDR3 nucleotides: TGTGCCAGCAGGTGGGGCCGTTATCAGCCCCAGCATTTT. This encodes CASRWGRYQPQHF.

This clone was detected only a few times. DNA of the CDR3: TGCGCCAGCAGCCAGGGAATGAGCTCCTACAATGAGCAGTTCTTC. The encoded protein is CASSQGMSSYNEQFF. The V call is TRBV4-3, the J call TRBJ2-1, with unresolved D. Germline V gives CDR1 LGHNA, CDR2 YSLEER. The CDR3 covers 15 residues. Trimming pared 3 bases from V and 0 bases from J, leaving 9 bases between.

V is TRBV6-6 and J is TRBJ2-1; D call uncertain. Per germline, CDR1 MNHNY and CDR2 SVGAGI (reference sequence). Trimming cost V 0 bases and J 5 bases, with 14 bases left between them. This CDR3 is 16 amino acids long. The CDR3 sequence: CASSYSAPGLNNEQFF. In DNA form, the CDR3 reads TGTGCCAGCAGTTACTCGGCTCCAGGCCTTAACAATGAGCAGTTCTTC.

This clone appeared a single time. The CDR3 loop reads CASRHGPRGHQPQHF. The CDR3 DNA is TGTGCCAGCAGACACGGCCCCAGGGGGCATCAGCCCCAGCATTTT. This chain connects TRBV6-6 to TRBJ1-5; 8 nucleotides line up with TRBD1. CDR3 size: 15 residues. V shed 6 bases, J shed 5 bases, and the junction held 9 bases outside the gene matches. Germline V gene sequence: CDR1 MNHNY, CDR2 SVGAGI (reference sequence).